This T cell receptor (beta chain) was profiled in a study of blood T cell repertoires in COVID-19. Across the study: PBMCs, B-cell-depleted T cells, or T cells were the source of the cDNA or gDNA that made up the material.

The table came from immunoSEQ multiplex PCR; TCRdb's copy has only in-frame clones and leaves some out. Of approximately 140,000 clones in the sample, around 86% were seen once. The length of the CDR3 is 15 residues. Between the trimmed V and J ends, which lost 1 base and 6 bases, there was a span of 12 bases. The germline V gene has CDR1 KGHDR and CDR2 SFDVKD. The clonotype was recovered from a human donor in a cohort sampled during active COVID-19. Sequencing was performed on peripheral blood. The chain combines TRBV24-1 with TRBJ2-1; TRBD1 is a possible D gene (6 bases). The CDR3 here is CATSDFRTGPNEQFF. Here the CDR3 DNA reads TGTGCCACCAGTGATTTTCGAACAGGGCCCAATGAGCAGTTCTTC.